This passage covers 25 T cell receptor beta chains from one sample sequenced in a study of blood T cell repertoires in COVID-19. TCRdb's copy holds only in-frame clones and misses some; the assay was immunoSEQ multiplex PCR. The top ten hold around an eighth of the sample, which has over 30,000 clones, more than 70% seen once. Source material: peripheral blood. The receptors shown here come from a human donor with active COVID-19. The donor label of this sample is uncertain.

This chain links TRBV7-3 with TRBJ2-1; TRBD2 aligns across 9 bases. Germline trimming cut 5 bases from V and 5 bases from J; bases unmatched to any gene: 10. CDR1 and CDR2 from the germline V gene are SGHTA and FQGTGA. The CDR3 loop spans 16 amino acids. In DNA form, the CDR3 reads TGTGCCAGCAGCCAACTTAGCGGGGGCGCCGACAATGAGCAGTTCTTC. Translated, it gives CASSQLSGGADNEQFF.

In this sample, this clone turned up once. In nucleotides, the CDR3 is TGTGCCGTCCAAACAGGAATTCGCGCGAACACCGGGGAGCTGTTTTTT. Translated: CAVQTGIRANTGELFF. V gene TRBV7-9 combines with J gene TRBJ2-2, with D perhaps TRBD1 (5 bases). The CDR3 is 16 residues long. Trimming took off 11 bases at V and 0 bases at J, with 19 bases between the two ends. Germline V CDR1 and CDR2: SEHNR, FQNEAQ (reference sequence).

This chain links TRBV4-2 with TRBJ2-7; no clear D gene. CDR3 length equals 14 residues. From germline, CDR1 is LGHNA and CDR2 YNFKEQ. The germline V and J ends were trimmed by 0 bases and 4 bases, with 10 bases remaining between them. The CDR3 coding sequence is TGTGCCAGCAGCCAAGATTTTGGTCGGTACGAGCAGTACTTC. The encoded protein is CASSQDFGRYEQYF.

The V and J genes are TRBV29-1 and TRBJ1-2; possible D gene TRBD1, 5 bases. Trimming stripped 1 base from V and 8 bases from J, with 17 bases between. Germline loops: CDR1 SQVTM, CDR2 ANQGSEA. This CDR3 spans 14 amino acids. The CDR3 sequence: CSVEAGETAQGYTF. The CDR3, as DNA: TGCAGCGTTGAAGCGGGGGAGACCGCACAAGGCTACACCTTC.

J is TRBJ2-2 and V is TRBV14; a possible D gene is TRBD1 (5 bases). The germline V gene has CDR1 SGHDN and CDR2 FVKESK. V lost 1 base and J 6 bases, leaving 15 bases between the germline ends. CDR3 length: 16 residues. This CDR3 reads CASSQAWGGRSGELFF. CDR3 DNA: TGTGCCAGCAGCCAAGCTTGGGGCGGAAGGTCCGGGGAGCTGTTTTTT. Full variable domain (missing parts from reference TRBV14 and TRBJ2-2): EAGVTQFPSHSVIEKGQTVTLRCDPISGHDNLYWYRRVMGKEIKFLLHFVKESKQDESGMPNNRFLAERTGGTYSTLKVQPAELEDSGVYFCASSQAWGGRSGELFFGEGSRLTVL.

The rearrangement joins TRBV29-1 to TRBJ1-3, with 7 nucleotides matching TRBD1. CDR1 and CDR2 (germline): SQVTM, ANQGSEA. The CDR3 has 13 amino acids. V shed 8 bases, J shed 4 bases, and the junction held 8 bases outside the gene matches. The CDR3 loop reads CSIRKTGGNTIYF. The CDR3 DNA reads TGCAGCATACGGAAGACAGGGGGAAACACCATATATTTT.

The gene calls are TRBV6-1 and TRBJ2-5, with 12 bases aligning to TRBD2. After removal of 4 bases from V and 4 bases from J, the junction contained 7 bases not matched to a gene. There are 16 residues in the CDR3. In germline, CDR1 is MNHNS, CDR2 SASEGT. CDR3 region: CASSVETSGGLETQYF. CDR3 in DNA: TGTGCCAGCAGTGTCGAGACTAGCGGGGGTCTAGAGACCCAGTACTTC.

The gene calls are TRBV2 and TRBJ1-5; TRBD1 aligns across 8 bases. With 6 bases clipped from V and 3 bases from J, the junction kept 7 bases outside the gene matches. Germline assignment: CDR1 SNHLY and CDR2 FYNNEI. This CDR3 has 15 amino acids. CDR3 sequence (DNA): TGTGCCAGCAGCGCCTCGACAGGGGACAATCAGCCCCAGCATTTT. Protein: CASSASTGDNQPQHF.

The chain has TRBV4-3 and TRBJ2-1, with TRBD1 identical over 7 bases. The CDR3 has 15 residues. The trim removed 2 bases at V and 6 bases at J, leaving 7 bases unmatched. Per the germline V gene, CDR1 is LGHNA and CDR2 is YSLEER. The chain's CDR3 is CASSQRTGRGNEQFF. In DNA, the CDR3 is TGCGCCAGCAGCCAAAGGACAGGACGGGGCAATGAGCAGTTCTTC.

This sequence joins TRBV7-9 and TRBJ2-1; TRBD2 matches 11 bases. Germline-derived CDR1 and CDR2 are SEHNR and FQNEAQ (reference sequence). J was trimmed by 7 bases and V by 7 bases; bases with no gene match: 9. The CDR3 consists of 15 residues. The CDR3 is CASTTVAGGRNEQFF. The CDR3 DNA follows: TGTGCCAGCACGACCGTAGCGGGGGGGCGAAATGAGCAGTTCTTC.

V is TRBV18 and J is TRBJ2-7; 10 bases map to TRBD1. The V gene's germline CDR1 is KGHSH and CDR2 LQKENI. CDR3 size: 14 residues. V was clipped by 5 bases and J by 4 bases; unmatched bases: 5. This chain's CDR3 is CASSSGQGQYEQYF. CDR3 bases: TGTGCCAGCTCATCGGGACAGGGGCAATACGAGCAGTACTTC.

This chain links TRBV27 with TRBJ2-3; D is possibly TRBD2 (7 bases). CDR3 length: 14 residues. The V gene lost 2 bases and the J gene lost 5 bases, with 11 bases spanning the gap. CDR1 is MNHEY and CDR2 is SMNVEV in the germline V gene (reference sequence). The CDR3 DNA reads TGTGCCAGCAGTTTAGGGGGGGCGATAGATACGCAGTATTTT. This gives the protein CASSLGGAIDTQYF.

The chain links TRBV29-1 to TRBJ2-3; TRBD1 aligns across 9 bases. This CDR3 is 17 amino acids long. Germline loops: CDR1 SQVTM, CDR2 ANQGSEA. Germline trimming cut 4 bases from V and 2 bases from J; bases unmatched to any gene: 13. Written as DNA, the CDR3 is TGCAGCGTTGGGGGATTTACCGGGACAGGGAACACAGATACGCAGTATTTT. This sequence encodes CSVGGFTGTGNTDTQYF.

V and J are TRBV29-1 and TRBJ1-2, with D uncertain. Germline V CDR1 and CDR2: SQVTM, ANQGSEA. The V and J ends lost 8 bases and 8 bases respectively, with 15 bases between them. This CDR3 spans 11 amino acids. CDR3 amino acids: CSILLSQGYTF. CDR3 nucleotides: TGCAGCATTCTCCTCTCACAGGGCTACACCTTC.

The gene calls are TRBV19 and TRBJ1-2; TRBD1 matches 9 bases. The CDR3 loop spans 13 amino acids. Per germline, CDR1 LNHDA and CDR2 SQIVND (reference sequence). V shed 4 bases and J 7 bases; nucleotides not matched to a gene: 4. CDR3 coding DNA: TGTGCCAGTAGTAGACAGGGGGTCGGTGGCTACACCTTC. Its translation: CASSRQGVGGYTF.

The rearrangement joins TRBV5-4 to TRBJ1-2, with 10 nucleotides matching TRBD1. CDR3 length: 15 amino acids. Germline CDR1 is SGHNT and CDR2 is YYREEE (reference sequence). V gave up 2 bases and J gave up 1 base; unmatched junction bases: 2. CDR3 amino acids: CASSFRDRGNYGYTF. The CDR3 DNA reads TGTGCCAGCAGCTTCCGGGACAGGGGTAACTATGGCTACACCTTC.

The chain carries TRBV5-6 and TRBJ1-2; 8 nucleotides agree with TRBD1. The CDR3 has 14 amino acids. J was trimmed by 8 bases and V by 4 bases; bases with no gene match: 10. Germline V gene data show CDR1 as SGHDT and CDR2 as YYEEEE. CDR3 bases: TGTGCCAGCAGCATTTCAGGACAGGGAGGAGGCTACACCTTC. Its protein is CASSISGQGGGYTF.

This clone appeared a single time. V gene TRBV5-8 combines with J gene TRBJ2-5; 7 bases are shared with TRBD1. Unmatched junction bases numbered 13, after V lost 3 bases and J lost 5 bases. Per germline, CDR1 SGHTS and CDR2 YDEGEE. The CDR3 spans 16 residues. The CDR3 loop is CASSWRGQATGETQYF. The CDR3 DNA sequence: TGTGCCAGCAGCTGGCGAGGACAGGCCACGGGGGAGACCCAGTACTTC.

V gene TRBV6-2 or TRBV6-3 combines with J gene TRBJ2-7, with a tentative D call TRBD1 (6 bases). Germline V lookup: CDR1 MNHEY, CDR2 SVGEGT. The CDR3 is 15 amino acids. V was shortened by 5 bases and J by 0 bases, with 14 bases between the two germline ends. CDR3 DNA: TGTGCCAGCAGTCCGGCTGAAGGGGGCTCCTACGAGCAGTACTTC. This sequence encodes CASSPAEGGSYEQYF.

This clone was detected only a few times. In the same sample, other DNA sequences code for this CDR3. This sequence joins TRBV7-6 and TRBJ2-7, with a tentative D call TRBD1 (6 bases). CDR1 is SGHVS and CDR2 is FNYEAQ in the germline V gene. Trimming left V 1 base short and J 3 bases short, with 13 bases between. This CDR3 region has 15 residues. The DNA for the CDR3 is TGTGCCAGCAGCTTAGTCCCCGGACAGAGCTACGAGCAGTACTTC. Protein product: CASSLVPGQSYEQYF. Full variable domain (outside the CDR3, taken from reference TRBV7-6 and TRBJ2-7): GAGVSQSPRYKVTKRGQDVALRCDPISGHVSLYWYRQALGQGPEFLTYFNYEAQQDKSGLPNDRFSAERPEGSISTLTIQRTEQRDSAMYRCASSLVPGQSYEQYFGPGTRLTVT.

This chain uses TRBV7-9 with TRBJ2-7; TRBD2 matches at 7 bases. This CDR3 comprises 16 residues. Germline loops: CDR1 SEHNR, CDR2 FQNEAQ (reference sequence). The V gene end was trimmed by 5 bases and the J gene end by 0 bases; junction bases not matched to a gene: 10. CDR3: CASSQNTGRLSYEQYF. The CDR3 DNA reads TGTGCCAGCAGCCAAAACACCGGGAGGCTCTCCTACGAGCAGTACTTC.

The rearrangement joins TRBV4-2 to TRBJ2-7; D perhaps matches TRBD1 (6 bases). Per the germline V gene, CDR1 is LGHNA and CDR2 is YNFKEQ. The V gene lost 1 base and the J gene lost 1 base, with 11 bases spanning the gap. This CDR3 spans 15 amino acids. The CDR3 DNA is TGTGCCAGCAGCCAAGCCCCGACAGGTTCCTACGAGCAGTACTTC. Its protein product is CASSQAPTGSYEQYF.

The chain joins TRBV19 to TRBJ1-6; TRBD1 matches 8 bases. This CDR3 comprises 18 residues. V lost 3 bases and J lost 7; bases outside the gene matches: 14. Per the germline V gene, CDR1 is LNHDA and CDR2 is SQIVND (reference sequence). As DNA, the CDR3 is TGTGCCAGTAGTATTTATCGTTTGGGGACAGGAGGGAATTCACCCCTCCACTTT. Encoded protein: CASSIYRLGTGGNSPLHF. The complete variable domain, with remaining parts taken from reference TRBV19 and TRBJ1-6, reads DGGITQSPKYLFRKEGQNVTLSCEQNLNHDAMYWYRQDPGQGLRLIYYSQIVNDFQKGDIAEGYSVSREKKESFPLTVTSAQKNPTAFYLCASSIYRLGTGGNSPLHFGNGTRLTVT.

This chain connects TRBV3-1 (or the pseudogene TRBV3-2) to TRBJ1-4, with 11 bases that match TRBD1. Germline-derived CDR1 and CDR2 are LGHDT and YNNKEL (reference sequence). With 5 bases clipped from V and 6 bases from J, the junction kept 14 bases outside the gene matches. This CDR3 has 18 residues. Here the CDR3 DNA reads TGTGCCAGCAGCAACCGGGACAGGGGGATGGGGCGAGATGAAAAACTGTTTTTT. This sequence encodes CASSNRDRGMGRDEKLFF.

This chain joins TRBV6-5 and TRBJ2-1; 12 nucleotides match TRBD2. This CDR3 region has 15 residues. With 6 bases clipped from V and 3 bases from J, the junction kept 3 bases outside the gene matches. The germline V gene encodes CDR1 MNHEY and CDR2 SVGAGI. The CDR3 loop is CASRGTSGHYNEQFF. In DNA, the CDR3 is TGTGCCAGCAGGGGGACTAGCGGGCACTACAATGAGCAGTTCTTC.